Shown below are 20 T cell receptor beta chains from a single sample sequenced in a study of blood T cell repertoires in COVID-19. The method was immunoSEQ multiplex PCR; TCRdb's version includes in-frame clones alone and lacks a portion of them. In the table there are roughly 180,000 clones, about 70% of which are singletons. The sample consisted of peripheral blood. These receptors all come from a woman in her forties or fifties with active or convalescent COVID-19.

This chain joins TRBV7-2 and TRBJ1-3; the D is unclear. The length of the CDR3 is 14 residues. The V end lost 3 bases, the J end lost 4 bases, and 10 bases lay between the germline ends. Germline loops: CDR1 SGHTA, CDR2 FQGNSA. The chain's CDR3 is CASSFQGLGNTIYF. In DNA form, the CDR3 reads TGTGCCAGCAGCTTCCAAGGACTGGGAAACACCATATATTTT.

This clone showed up just once. This chain joins TRBV18 and TRBJ2-7; 8 bases match TRBD2. The CDR3 sequence is 14 residues long. The trim removed 2 bases at V and 7 bases at J, leaving 7 bases unmatched. Per the germline V gene, CDR1 is KGHSH and CDR2 is LQKENI. CDR3 amino acids: CASSPGAGDGEQYF. The CDR3 DNA sequence: TGTGCCAGCTCACCAGGAGCGGGGGATGGGGAGCAGTACTTC.

V is TRBV2 and J is TRBJ1-6; D unresolved. V was clipped by 8 bases and J by 13 bases, with 15 bases between them. CDR1 and CDR2 from the germline V gene are SNHLY and FYNNEI. This CDR3 comprises 12 residues. CDR3 sequence (DNA): TGTGCCAGCGTGGCTGAGGTGCCCCCCCTCCACTTT. This gives the protein CASVAEVPPLHF.

The rearrangement links TRBV19 to TRBJ2-3; 9 bases align to TRBD2. Germline V gene data show CDR1 as LNHDA and CDR2 as SQIVND (reference sequence). This CDR3 region has 15 residues. With 9 bases clipped from V and 0 bases from J, the junction kept 7 bases outside the gene matches. CDR3 sequence reads: CASLAGSTSTDTQYF. CDR3 coding DNA: TGTGCCAGCCTAGCGGGGTCTACTAGCACAGATACGCAGTATTTT. Using reference TRBV19 and TRBJ2-3 for the parts outside the CDR3, the full variable domain is DGGITQSPKYLFRKEGQNVTLSCEQNLNHDAMYWYRQDPGQGLRLIYYSQIVNDFQKGDIAEGYSVSREKKESFPLTVTSAQKNPTAFYLCASLAGSTSTDTQYFGPGTRLTVL.

J is TRBJ2-7 and V is TRBV28; 11 bases align to TRBD1. The CDR3 contains 15 residues. V lost 4 bases and J lost 3; bases outside the gene matches: 5. Germline-derived CDR1 and CDR2 are MDHEN and SYDVKM. CDR3 coding DNA: TGTGCCAGCAGTTCCCCGGGACAGGGGGGCTACGAGCAGTACTTC. Translating gives CASSSPGQGGYEQYF.

The V call is TRBV20-1, the J call TRBJ1-1; TRBD1 matches 7 bases. CDR3 length equals 10 residues. CDR1 and CDR2 (germline): DFQATT, SNEGSKA (reference sequence). Written as DNA, the CDR3 is TGCACTGACAGGGACACTGAAGCTTTCTTT. It encodes CTDRDTEAFF.

This chain links TRBV7-2 with TRBJ2-3, with 8 bases lining up with TRBD2. The CDR3 has 15 residues. Trimming removed 11 bases from V and 3 bases from J; junction bases left unmatched: 13. Looked up from germline, CDR1 is SGHTA and CDR2 is FQGNSA. The CDR3 DNA reads as TGTGCCGGAGGCGGAGCGGGAGTGGGGACAGATACGCAGTATTTT. The encoded protein is CAGGGAGVGTDTQYF.

The chain uses TRBV7-3 and TRBJ2-1; 7 bases map to TRBD2. The CDR3 length is 15 residues. Germline V CDR1 and CDR2: SGHTA, FQGTGA. Trimming cost V 2 bases and J 1 base; bases outside gene matches: 2. In DNA form, the CDR3 reads TGTGCCAGCAGCTTAGACGGGGGGTCCTACAATGAGCAGTTCTTC. Encoded protein: CASSLDGGSYNEQFF.

This clone occurred many times. The V and J genes are TRBV28 and TRBJ2-7, with 10 positions matching TRBD2. The germline gives CDR1 MDHEN, CDR2 SYDVKM. The length of the CDR3 is 16 residues. J was trimmed by 2 bases and V by 4 bases; bases with no gene match: 8. The CDR3 region has the DNA TGTGCCAGCAGTTCACTAGCGGGACGGGCGACCTACGAGCAGTACTTC. This encodes CASSSLAGRATYEQYF. Variable domain in full (rest from reference TRBV28 and TRBJ2-7): DVKVTQSSRYLVKRTGEKVFLECVQDMDHENMFWYRQDPGLGLRLIYFSYDVKMKEKGDIPEGYSVSREKKERFSLILESASTNQTSMYLCASSSLAGRATYEQYFGPGTRLTVT.

This chain joins TRBV5-1 and TRBJ1-1; 7 bases fit TRBD1. Germline loops: CDR1 SGHRS, CDR2 YFSETQ. The CDR3 length is 12 residues. V was clipped by 4 bases and J by 9 bases; unmatched bases: 6. CDR3 sequence (DNA): TGCGCCAGCAGCACAAGACAGGGAAAAGCTTTCTTT. Translation gives CASSTRQGKAFF.

A remark on this clone: This same CDR3 is encoded by further DNA sequences in the sample. The V and J genes are TRBV20-1 and TRBJ2-3; D not certain. Germline V gene lookup returns CDR1 DFQATT and CDR2 SNEGSKA (reference sequence). The CDR3 spans 11 residues. Trimming pared 5 bases from V and 4 bases from J, leaving 7 bases between. CDR3 residues: CSAPLPDTQYF. CDR3 in DNA: TGCAGTGCTCCTCTCCCAGATACGCAGTATTTT.

The chain uses TRBV7-3 and TRBJ2-1, with a possible D match to TRBD2 (5 bases). Trimming removed 2 bases at V and 10 bases at J, with 6 bases between. The V gene's germline CDR1 is SGHTA and CDR2 FQGTGA. The CDR3 has 11 amino acids. Here the CDR3 reads CASSLGREQFF. The CDR3 DNA reads as TGTGCCAGCAGCTTAGGGAGAGAGCAGTTCTTC.

The CDR3 spells CASSLDEKLFF. The CDR3 DNA sequence: TGTGCCAGCAGCCTCGATGAAAAACTGTTTTTT. This sequence joins TRBV7-8 and TRBJ1-4; D unresolved. The germline V gene has CDR1 SGHVS and CDR2 FQNEAQ. Trimming cost V 5 bases and J 6 bases, with 4 bases left between them. The CDR3 runs 11 residues.

This chain uses TRBV18 with TRBJ1-2; TRBD1 is a possible D gene (5 bases). The CDR3 sequence is 14 residues long. Germline-derived CDR1 and CDR2 are KGHSH and LQKENI. The V and J ends lost 3 bases and 6 bases respectively, with 14 bases between them. The CDR3 sequence is CASSPPGLFDGYTF. CDR3 sequence (DNA): TGTGCCAGCTCACCGCCGGGACTCTTCGATGGCTACACCTTC. The full variable domain, with the rest looked up from reference TRBV18 and TRBJ1-2, is NAGVMQNPRHLVRRRGQEARLRCSPMKGHSHVYWYRQLPEEGLKFMVYLQKENIIDESGMPKERFSAEFPKEGPSILRIQQVVRGDSAAYFCASSPPGLFDGYTFGSGTRLTVV.

The J gene is TRBJ1-1, the V gene TRBV28; no definite D call. The CDR3 covers 14 residues. V lost 7 bases and J lost 3, with 15 bases in between. Germline lookup yields CDR1 MDHEN and CDR2 SYDVKM. The CDR3 DNA reads TGTGCCAGCAAAACCCCCGCGGAATACACTGAAGCTTTCTTT. Its protein is CASKTPAEYTEAFF.

V gene TRBV24-1 combines with J gene TRBJ2-5; 7 bases are shared with TRBD1. Germline CDR1 reads KGHDR; CDR2 reads SFDVKD. Trimming took 9 bases from V and 1 from J; bases not matched to a gene: 4. This CDR3 comprises 13 residues. The CDR3 reads CATAGTVQETQYF. The CDR3 DNA reads as TGTGCCACCGCCGGGACAGTCCAAGAGACCCAGTACTTC.

This chain uses TRBV4-3 with TRBJ2-1; D is possibly TRBD2 (5 bases). The CDR3 extends over 16 amino acids. Germline CDR1 reads LGHNA; CDR2 reads YSLEER. Trimming left V 0 bases short and J 8 bases short, with 17 bases between. Here the CDR3 DNA reads TGCGCCAGCAGCCAAGAGCCTAGCTCGAGAAGGGATGAGCAGTTCTTC. It yields the protein CASSQEPSSRRDEQFF.

This sequence joins TRBV5-1 and TRBJ1-1; the D is unclear. The CDR3 loop spans 14 amino acids. The V and J ends lost 2 bases and 0 bases respectively, with 8 bases between them. CDR1 is SGHRS and CDR2 is YFSETQ in the germline V gene. CDR3 nucleotides: TGCGCCAGCAGCTTCGGGAACTTGAACACTGAAGCTTTCTTT. Translating gives CASSFGNLNTEAFF.

Here the CDR3 reads CASSIPDSITEAFF. The CDR3 region has the DNA TGTGCCAGTAGTATCCCCGACAGTATCACTGAAGCTTTCTTT. This chain links TRBV19 with TRBJ1-1; D perhaps matches TRBD1 (5 bases). CDR1 and CDR2 (germline): LNHDA, SQIVND (reference sequence). The CDR3 runs 14 residues. Deletions cut 3 bases from V and 4 bases from J, with 12 bases between.

The chain joins TRBV30 to TRBJ2-5; 8 bases line up with TRBD1. The CDR3 length is 15 residues. Germline values: CDR1 GTSNPN, CDR2 SVGIG (reference sequence). The junction had 6 bases not matched to a gene; V was cut back by 0 bases and J by 3 bases. The chain's CDR3 is CAWSVGAGGKETQYF. For the CDR3, the DNA is TGTGCCTGGAGTGTGGGGGCAGGGGGCAAAGAGACCCAGTACTTC.